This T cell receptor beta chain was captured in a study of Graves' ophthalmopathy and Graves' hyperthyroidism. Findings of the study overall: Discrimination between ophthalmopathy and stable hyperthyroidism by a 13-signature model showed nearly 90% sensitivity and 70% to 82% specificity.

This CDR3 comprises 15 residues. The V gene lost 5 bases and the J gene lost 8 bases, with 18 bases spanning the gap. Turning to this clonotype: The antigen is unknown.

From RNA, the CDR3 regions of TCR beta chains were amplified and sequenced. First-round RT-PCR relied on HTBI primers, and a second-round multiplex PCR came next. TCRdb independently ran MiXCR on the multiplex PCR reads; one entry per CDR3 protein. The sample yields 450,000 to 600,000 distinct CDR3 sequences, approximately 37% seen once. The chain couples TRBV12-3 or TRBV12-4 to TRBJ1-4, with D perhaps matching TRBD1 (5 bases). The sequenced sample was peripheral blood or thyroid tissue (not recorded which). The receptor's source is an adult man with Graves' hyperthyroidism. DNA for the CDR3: TGTGCCAGCAGTGACTCGGGCAGGGAACGCGAAAAACTGTTTTTT. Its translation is CASSDSGREREKLFF.